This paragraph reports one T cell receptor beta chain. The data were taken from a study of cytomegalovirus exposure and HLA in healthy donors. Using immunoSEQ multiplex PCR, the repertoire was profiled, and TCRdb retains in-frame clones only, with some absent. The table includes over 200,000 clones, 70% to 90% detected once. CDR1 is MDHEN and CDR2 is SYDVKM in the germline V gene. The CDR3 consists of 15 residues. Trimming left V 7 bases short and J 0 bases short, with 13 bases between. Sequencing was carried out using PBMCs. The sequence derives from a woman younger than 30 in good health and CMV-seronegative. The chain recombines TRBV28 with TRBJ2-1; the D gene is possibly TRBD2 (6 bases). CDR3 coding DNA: TGTGCCAGCACCATCCGGGACTTCTCCTACAATGAGCAGTTCTTC. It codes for CASTIRDFSYNEQFF.